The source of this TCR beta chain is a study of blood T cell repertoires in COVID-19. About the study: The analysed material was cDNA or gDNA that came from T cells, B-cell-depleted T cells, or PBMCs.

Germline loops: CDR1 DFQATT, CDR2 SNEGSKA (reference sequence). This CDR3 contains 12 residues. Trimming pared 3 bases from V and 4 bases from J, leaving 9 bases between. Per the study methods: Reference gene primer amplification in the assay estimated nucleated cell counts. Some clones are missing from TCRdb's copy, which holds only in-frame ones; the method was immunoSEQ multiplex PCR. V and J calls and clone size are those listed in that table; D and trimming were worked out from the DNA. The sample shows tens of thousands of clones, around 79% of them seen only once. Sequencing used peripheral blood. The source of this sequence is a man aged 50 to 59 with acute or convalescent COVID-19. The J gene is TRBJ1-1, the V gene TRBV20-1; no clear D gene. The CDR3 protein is CSASYTGTEAFF. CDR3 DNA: TGCAGTGCTAGTTATACGGGCACTGAAGCTTTCTTT.